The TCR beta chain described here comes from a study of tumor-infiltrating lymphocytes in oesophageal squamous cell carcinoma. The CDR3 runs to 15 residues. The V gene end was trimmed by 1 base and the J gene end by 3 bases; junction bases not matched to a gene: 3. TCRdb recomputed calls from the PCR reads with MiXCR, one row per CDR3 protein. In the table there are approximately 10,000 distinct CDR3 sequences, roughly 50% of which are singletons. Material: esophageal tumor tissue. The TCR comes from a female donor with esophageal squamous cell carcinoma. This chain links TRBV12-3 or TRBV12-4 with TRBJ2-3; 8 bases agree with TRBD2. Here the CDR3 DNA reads TGTGCCAGCAGTTTAGTTGAGCGGGGGACAGATACGCAGTATTTT. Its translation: CASSLVERGTDTQYF.